The 32 T cell receptor beta chains in this list originate from one sample, sequenced in a study of OX40 agonist ivuxolimab in advanced cancers. Clones were sequenced by immunoSEQ multiplex PCR, and TCRdb holds only the in-frame ones, with some missing. The sample records some 96,000 clones, about 91% being singletons. The sample was CD4+ or CD8+ T cells sorted from blood, taken in a trial of the OX40 agonist ivuxolimab. These receptors were obtained from an adult with an advanced solid tumor such as melanoma, head and neck, liver or kidney cancer.

The V call is TRBV30, the J call TRBJ1-2; 9 bases align to TRBD1. J gave up 4 bases and V 0 bases, and 12 bases lay outside the gene matches. CDR1 is GTSNPN, CDR2 SVGIG, per germline (reference sequence). CDR3 length: 17 amino acids. This CDR3 is CAWSVKGDREPSYGYTF. The CDR3 bases are TGTGCCTGGAGTGTAAAGGGGGACAGGGAGCCATCCTATGGCTACACCTTC.

The J gene is TRBJ1-2, the V gene TRBV5-4, with D possibly TRBD1 on 5 matching bases. The CDR3 totals 17 residues. Deletions cut 3 bases from V and 2 bases from J, with 20 bases between. Germline CDR1 is SGHNT and CDR2 is YYREEE (reference sequence). This CDR3 is CASSSGPGPIRNYGYTF. The CDR3 DNA reads TGTGCCAGCAGCTCGGGCCCGGGACCCATAAGGAACTATGGCTACACCTTC. Variable domain in full (rest from reference TRBV5-4 and TRBJ1-2): ETGVTQSPTHLIKTRGQQVTLRCSSQSGHNTVSWYQQALGQGPQFIFQYYREEENGRGNFPPRFSGLQFPNYSSELNVNALELDDSALYLCASSSGPGPIRNYGYTFGSGTRLTVV.

The rearrangement links TRBV6-5 to TRBJ1-1; weak D call: TRBD1 (6 bases). CDR1 and CDR2 from the germline V gene are MNHEY and SVGAGI. The CDR3 has 13 residues. Deletions cut 5 bases from V and 7 bases from J, with 14 bases between. CDR3 DNA sequence: TGTGCCAGCAGTCGCTCCAGGGGTTTTGAAGCTTTCTTT. It specifies CASSRSRGFEAFF.

V usage is TRBV27 and J usage is TRBJ2-7; perhaps D is TRBD1 or TRBD2 (5 bases each). With 2 bases removed from V and 2 bases from J, the gap between germline ends came to 16 bases. From germline, CDR1 is MNHEY and CDR2 SMNVEV (reference sequence). This CDR3 is 16 amino acids long. As DNA, the CDR3 is TGTGCCAGCAGTTTAACGTCGAGAGGGGTACCCTACGAGCAGTACTTC. This codes for CASSLTSRGVPYEQYF.

The rearrangement joins TRBV5-1 to TRBJ2-3, with 12 bases lining up with TRBD1. CDR1 SGHRS and CDR2 YFSETQ come from the germline V gene. Trimming at V came to 3 bases and at J to 3 bases, leaving 8 bases not matched to a gene. The CDR3 is 17 amino acids. Here the CDR3 reads CASSSSGTGGKTDTQYF. The CDR3 DNA is TGCGCCAGCAGCTCATCCGGGACAGGGGGCAAGACAGATACGCAGTATTTT.

This clone occurred once. V is TRBV27 and J is TRBJ1-2; 9 bases line up with TRBD1. The CDR3 sequence is 15 residues long. The germline gives CDR1 MNHEY, CDR2 SMNVEV (reference sequence). V lost 5 bases and J lost 0; bases outside the gene matches: 4. The CDR3 protein is CASSLQGASNYGYTF. The CDR3 bases are TGTGCCAGCAGTCTACAGGGGGCTTCTAACTATGGCTACACCTTC.

The chain employs TRBV19 and TRBJ1-5; D is ambiguous. This CDR3 is 15 amino acids long. Germline CDR1 LNHDA, CDR2 SQIVND (reference sequence). Trimming took 3 bases from V and 3 from J, leaving 12 bases between them. CDR3 amino acids: CASSITATSNQPQHF. The CDR3 DNA follows: TGTGCCAGTAGTATTACAGCCACCTCCAATCAGCCCCAGCATTTT.

This rearrangement joins TRBV19 to TRBJ2-2; 9 nucleotides match TRBD1. The CDR3 sequence is 16 residues long. Trimming at V came to 5 bases and at J to 5 bases, leaving 9 bases not matched to a gene. Germline assignment: CDR1 LNHDA and CDR2 SQIVND (reference sequence). Here the CDR3 reads CASSLNRGRVTGELFF. In DNA form, the CDR3 reads TGTGCCAGTAGTCTAAACAGGGGGCGGGTGACCGGGGAGCTGTTTTTT.

The V gene is TRBV7-3, the J gene TRBJ1-1, with D possibly being TRBD1 (6 bases). Between the trimmed V and J ends, which lost 4 bases and 0 bases, there was a span of 9 bases. Germline CDR1 and CDR2: SGHTA and FQGTGA. The CDR3 consists of 14 residues. The CDR3 DNA reads TGTGCCAGCAGCTCAGGGGCAGTGAACACTGAAGCTTTCTTT. Its translation: CASSSGAVNTEAFF.

This chain links TRBV9 with TRBJ2-1; D is unclear. V was pared by 0 bases and J by 4 bases, with 8 bases between. The CDR3 has 14 amino acids. Germline-derived CDR1 and CDR2 are SGDLS and YYNGEE. For the CDR3, the DNA is TGTGCCAGCAGCGTAGTGGCCGGGTACAATGAGCAGTTCTTC. Translated, it gives CASSVVAGYNEQFF.

This rearrangement joins TRBV7-9 to TRBJ2-5; a possible D gene is TRBD2 (6 bases). This CDR3 has 15 residues. Germline V gene lookup returns CDR1 SEHNR and CDR2 FQNEAQ (reference sequence). V gave up 2 bases and J gave up 4 bases, with 14 bases separating them. This CDR3 reads CASSLSPGEGETQYF. The CDR3 DNA is TGTGCCAGCAGCTTATCTCCGGGAGAGGGAGAGACCCAGTACTTC.

The chain combines TRBV6-6 with TRBJ1-1; no clear D. This CDR3 is 12 amino acids long. Per the germline V gene, CDR1 is MNHNY and CDR2 is SVGAGI (reference sequence). V shed 0 bases and J shed 11 bases, with 10 bases lying between them. The DNA for the CDR3 is TGTGCCAGCAGTTACTCCGCGGGAGAGGCTTTCTTT. Translation gives CASSYSAGEAFF.

The rearrangement uses TRBV6-5 and TRBJ2-1; 7 nucleotides match TRBD2. V shed 0 bases, J shed 3 bases, and the junction held 2 bases outside the gene matches. The CDR3 is made up of 15 amino acids. In germline, CDR1 is MNHEY, CDR2 SVGAGI. CDR3 sequence reads: CASSYSPSGYNEQFF. In nucleotides, the CDR3 is TGTGCCAGCAGTTACTCGCCTAGCGGCTACAATGAGCAGTTCTTC.

The chain links TRBV6-5 to TRBJ2-2; D may correspond to TRBD1 or TRBD2 (5 bases each). This CDR3 contains 14 residues. Germline V gives CDR1 MNHEY, CDR2 SVGAGI. Trimming shortened V by 5 bases and J by 3 bases, and 10 bases separated the two germline ends. The CDR3 region is CASSPGGYTGELFF. Here the CDR3 DNA reads TGTGCCAGCAGTCCTGGGGGATACACCGGGGAGCTGTTTTTT.

V and J are TRBV14 and TRBJ1-4; 7 positions agree with TRBD1. CDR3 length: 14 residues. Losses at the gene ends were 6 bases for V and 5 bases for J; bases not matched to a gene: 6. Looked up from germline, CDR1 is SGHDN and CDR2 is FVKESK. Here the CDR3 DNA reads TGTGCCAGCAGTCTACAGGGGCGGAATGAAAAACTGTTTTTT. Protein product: CASSLQGRNEKLFF.

J is TRBJ2-4 and V is TRBV30, with D perhaps TRBD2 (5 bases). The CDR3 has 12 amino acids. Per germline, CDR1 GTSNPN and CDR2 SVGIG (reference sequence). Between the trimmed V and J ends, which lost 4 bases and 3 bases, there was a span of 7 bases. The CDR3 DNA reads TGTGCCTGGATGGAGGACAAAAACATTCAGTACTTC. Its protein is CAWMEDKNIQYF. The full variable domain, completed using reference TRBV30 and TRBJ2-4, is SQTIHQWPATLVQPVGSPLSLECTVEGTSNPNLYWYRQAAGRGLQLLFYSVGIGQISSEVPQNLSASRPQDRQFILSSKKLLLSDSGFYLCAWMEDKNIQYFGAGTRLSVL.

The chain employs TRBV15 and TRBJ2-5; D might be TRBD1 (6 bases). The DNA matches TRBJ2-7 better at its end, which makes the J call doubtful. Looked up from germline, CDR1 is LNHNV and CDR2 is YYDKDF (reference sequence). The CDR3 consists of 14 residues. The CDR3 region has the DNA TGTGCCACCTTAGATCAGGGGCGCTCGGACGAGCAGTACTTC. Translation gives CATLDQGRSDEQYF.

The J gene is TRBJ2-1, the V gene TRBV12-2. TRBV12-2 is designated a pseudogene. CDR3 length: 13 amino acids. The CDR3 reads CASRLTAGTQAFF. The CDR3 DNA follows: TGTGCAAGTCGCTTAACGGCCGGGACCCAGGCGTTCTTC.

The genes are TRBV7-7 and TRBJ2-1, with 9 nucleotides matching TRBD2. The V and J ends lost 5 bases and 6 bases, in that order; junction bases with no gene match: 8. This CDR3 is built from 15 residues. CDR1 and CDR2 from the germline V gene are SSHAT and FNYEAQ (reference sequence). CDR3 bases: TGTGCCAGCAGCGCCCAGGGACTAGCCGGCAATGAGCAGTTCTTC. Translation: CASSAQGLAGNEQFF.

In its sample, this clone was seen a few times. This chain joins TRBV5-4 and TRBJ2-2; D might be TRBD2 (6 bases). This CDR3 has 15 amino acids. CDR1 is SGHNT, CDR2 YYREEE, per germline (reference sequence). Between the trimmed V and J ends, which lost 0 bases and 4 bases, there was a span of 10 bases. For the CDR3, the DNA is TGTGCCAGCAGCTTGGAGGGCGGGGTCACCGGGGAGCTGTTTTTT. Protein: CASSLEGGVTGELFF.

This clone was seen a single time. The rearrangement uses TRBV5-5 and TRBJ2-7; D is uncertain. V lost 1 base and J 0 bases, leaving 11 bases between the germline ends. The CDR3 has 15 residues. Per the germline V gene, CDR1 is SGHKS and CDR2 is YYEKEE (reference sequence). DNA for the CDR3: TGTGCCAGCAGCTTGAGTGTACACAGCTCCTACGAGCAGTACTTC. Protein sequence: CASSLSVHSSYEQYF.

This chain links TRBV6-5 with TRBJ1-3, with D uncertain. CDR3 size: 13 residues. The V end was cut by 0 bases, the J end by 4 bases, with 4 bases between. Per the germline V gene, CDR1 is MNHEY and CDR2 is SVGAGI. The CDR3 reads CASSYSMGNTIYF. CDR3 bases: TGTGCCAGCAGTTACTCGATGGGAAACACCATATATTTT.

V gene TRBV5-1 combines with J gene TRBJ2-3; D remains ambiguous. Per germline, CDR1 SGHRS and CDR2 YFSETQ. This CDR3 is 12 amino acids long. V lost 0 bases, J lost 6 bases, and 5 bases lay in between. The CDR3 DNA reads as TGCGCCAGCAGCTTGGCTGGGGATACGCAGTATTTT. Its protein product is CASSLAGDTQYF.

V and J are TRBV9 and TRBJ2-5; the D is unclear. This CDR3 region has 16 residues. V shed 0 bases and J shed 5 bases, with 17 bases lying between them. Germline CDR1 SGDLS, CDR2 YYNGEE. In nucleotides, the CDR3 is TGTGCCAGCAGCGTAGGTGGCCAGTCACTCAGGGAGACCCAGTACTTC. Translating it yields CASSVGGQSLRETQYF.

V is TRBV10-3 and J is TRBJ2-2, with D possibly matching TRBD2 (6 bases). The V end lost 7 bases, the J end lost 5 bases, and 20 bases lay between the germline ends. Germline CDR1 and CDR2: ENHRY and SYGVKD. This CDR3 spans 16 amino acids. The CDR3 region is CAINSVAERGTGELFF. The CDR3 DNA sequence: TGTGCCATCAATAGTGTAGCGGAACGGGGGACCGGGGAGCTGTTTTTT.

The genes are TRBV6-6 and TRBJ2-7; no firm D call. Germline CDR1 is MNHNY and CDR2 is SVGAGI (reference sequence). The CDR3 runs to 13 residues. V was cut by 6 bases and J by 4 bases, with 13 bases left in between. CDR3 coding DNA: TGTGCCAGCAGCCGATCGAGAATTTACGAGCAGTACTTC. The encoded protein is CASSRSRIYEQYF.

This chain links TRBV5-1 with TRBJ1-3; the D gene is possibly TRBD1 (5 bases). This CDR3 has 16 residues. V dropped 0 bases and J dropped 0 bases, with 10 bases sitting between them. Per germline, CDR1 SGHRS and CDR2 YFSETQ. The CDR3 loop is CASSLGWGSSGNTIYF. The CDR3 DNA follows: TGCGCCAGCAGCTTGGGGTGGGGGTCCTCTGGAAACACCATATATTTT.

V gene TRBV6-1 combines with J gene TRBJ2-7, with 9 bases fitting TRBD1. V shed 4 bases, J shed 2 bases, and the junction held 9 bases outside the gene matches. Germline lookup yields CDR1 MNHNS and CDR2 SASEGT. This CDR3 spans 16 amino acids. The CDR3 sequence: CASSAEQGALTYEQYF. For the CDR3, the DNA is TGTGCCAGCAGTGCAGAACAGGGGGCCCTCACCTACGAGCAGTACTTC.

The V call is TRBV19, the J call TRBJ1-2; no firm D call. This CDR3 has 13 residues. Germline V gives CDR1 LNHDA, CDR2 SQIVND (reference sequence). Trimming removed 0 bases at V and 8 bases at J, with 10 bases between. In nucleotides, the CDR3 is TGTGCCAGTAGTATAGAACCCCCCCACGGCTACACCTTC. Its translation: CASSIEPPHGYTF.

This chain connects TRBV7-6 to TRBJ2-7; TRBD1 aligns across 8 bases. Trimming cost V 5 bases and J 4 bases; bases outside gene matches: 10. The length of the CDR3 is 15 residues. Germline V gene lookup returns CDR1 SGHVS and CDR2 FNYEAQ. The CDR3 region has the DNA TGTGCCAGCAGCACGACGACAGGGGCAAATTACGAGCAGTACTTC. It yields the protein CASSTTTGANYEQYF.

The chain couples TRBV11-2 to TRBJ2-1; 7 bases line up with TRBD1. The CDR3 runs to 14 residues. Germline V gene sequence: CDR1 SGHAT, CDR2 FQNNGV. After removal of 5 bases from V and 8 bases from J, the junction contained 9 bases not matched to a gene. CDR3 sequence: CASSARTGNDEQFF. CDR3 bases: TGTGCCAGCAGCGCACGGACAGGAAACGATGAGCAGTTCTTC.

This clone was counted a few times. The chain uses TRBV30 and TRBJ1-1; perhaps TRBD1 as D (5 bases). Trimming cost V 4 bases and J 3 bases, with 12 bases left between them. This CDR3 has 13 residues. Germline CDR1 is GTSNPN and CDR2 is SVGIG (reference sequence). The CDR3 nucleotides are TGTGCCTGGACAGGGTTTGATGACACTGAAGCTTTCTTT. It yields the protein CAWTGFDDTEAFF.